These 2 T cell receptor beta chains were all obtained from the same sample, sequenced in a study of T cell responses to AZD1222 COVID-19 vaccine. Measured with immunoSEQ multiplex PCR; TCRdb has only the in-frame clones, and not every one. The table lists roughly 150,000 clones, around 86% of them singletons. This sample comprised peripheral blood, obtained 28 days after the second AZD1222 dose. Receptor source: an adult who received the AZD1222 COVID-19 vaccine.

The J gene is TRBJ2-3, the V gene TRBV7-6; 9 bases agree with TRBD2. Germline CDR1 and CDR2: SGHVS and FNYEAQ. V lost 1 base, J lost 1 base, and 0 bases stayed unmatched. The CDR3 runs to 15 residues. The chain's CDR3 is CASSLVAGGTDTQYF. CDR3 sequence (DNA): TGTGCCAGCAGCTTAGTAGCGGGAGGCACAGATACGCAGTATTTT.

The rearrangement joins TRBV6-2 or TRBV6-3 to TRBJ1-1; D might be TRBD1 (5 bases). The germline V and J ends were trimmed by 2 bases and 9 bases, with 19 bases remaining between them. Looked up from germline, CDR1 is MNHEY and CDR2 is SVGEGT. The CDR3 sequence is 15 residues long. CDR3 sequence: CASSYGRRVEGQAFF. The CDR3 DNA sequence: TGTGCCAGCAGTTACGGGAGGCGGGTCGAGGGGCAAGCTTTCTTT.